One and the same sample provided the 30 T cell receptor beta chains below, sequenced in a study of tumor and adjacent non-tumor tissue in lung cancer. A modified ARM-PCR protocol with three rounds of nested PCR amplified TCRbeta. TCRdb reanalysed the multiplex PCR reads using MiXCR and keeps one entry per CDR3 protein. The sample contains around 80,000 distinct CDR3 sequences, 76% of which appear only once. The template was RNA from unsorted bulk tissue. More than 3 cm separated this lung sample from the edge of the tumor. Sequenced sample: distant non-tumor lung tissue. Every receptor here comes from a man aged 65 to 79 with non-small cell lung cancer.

For the CDR3, the DNA is TGCAGCGTGGCCGTCATGTTCCAAGAGACACAATACTTC. Translation: CSVAVMFQETQYF. J is TRBJ2-5 and V is TRBV29-1; D call uncertain. Trimming cost V 6 bases and J 14 bases, with 25 bases left between them. Germline V gene sequence: CDR1 SQVTM, CDR2 ANQGSEA. CDR3 size: 13 residues.

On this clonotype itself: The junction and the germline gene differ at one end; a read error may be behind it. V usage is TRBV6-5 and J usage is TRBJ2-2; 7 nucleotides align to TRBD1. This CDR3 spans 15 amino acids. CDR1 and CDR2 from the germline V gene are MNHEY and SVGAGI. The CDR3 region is CARSYVTGNTGELFF. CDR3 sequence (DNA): TGTGCCAGAAGTTACGTGACAGGGAACACCGGAGAGCTGTTTTTT.

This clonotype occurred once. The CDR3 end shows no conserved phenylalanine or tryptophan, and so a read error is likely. Written as DNA, the CDR3 is TGCAGTGTTGTAGAGGGGCTAGGTCAGCCCCAGCATATT. Translation gives CSVVEGLGQPQHI. V usage is TRBV29-1 and J usage is TRBJ1-5, with a weak D call TRBD1 (5 bases). Germline V gene lookup returns CDR1 SQVTM and CDR2 ANQGSEA. There are 13 residues in the CDR3.

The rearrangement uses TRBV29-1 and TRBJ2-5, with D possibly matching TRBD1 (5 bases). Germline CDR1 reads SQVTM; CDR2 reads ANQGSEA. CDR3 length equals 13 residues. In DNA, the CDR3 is TGCAGAGTGGCCTACAGGTTGAAAGAGAAACAGTACTTC. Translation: CRVAYRLKEKQYF.

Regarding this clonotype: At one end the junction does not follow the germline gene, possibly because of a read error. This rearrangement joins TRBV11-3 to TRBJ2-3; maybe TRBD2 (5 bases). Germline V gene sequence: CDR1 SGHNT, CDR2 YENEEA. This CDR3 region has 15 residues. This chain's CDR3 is CASSRREVSPDTQYF. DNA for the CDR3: TGTGCCAGCTCCCGTCGGGAAGTAAGCCCAGATACGCAATATTTT.

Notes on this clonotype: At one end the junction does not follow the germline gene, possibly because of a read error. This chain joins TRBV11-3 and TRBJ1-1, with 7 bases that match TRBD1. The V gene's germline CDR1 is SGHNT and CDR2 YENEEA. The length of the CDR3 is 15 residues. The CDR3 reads CVSSLGSPDRVEAFF. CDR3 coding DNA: TGTGTCAGCAGTTTAGGTTCCCCTGACAGGGTTGAAGCTTTCTTT.

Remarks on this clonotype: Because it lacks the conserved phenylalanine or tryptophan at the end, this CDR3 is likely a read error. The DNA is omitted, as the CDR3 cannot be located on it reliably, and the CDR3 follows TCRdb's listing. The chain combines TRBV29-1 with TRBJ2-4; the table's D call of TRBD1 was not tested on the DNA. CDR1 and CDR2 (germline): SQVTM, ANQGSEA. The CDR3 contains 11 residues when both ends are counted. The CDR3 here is CSVEVVQGEYY.

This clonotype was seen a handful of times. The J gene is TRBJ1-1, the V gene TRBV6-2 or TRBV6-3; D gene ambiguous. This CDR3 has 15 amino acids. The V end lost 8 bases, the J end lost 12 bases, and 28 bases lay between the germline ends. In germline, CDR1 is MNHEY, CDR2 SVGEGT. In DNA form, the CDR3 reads TGTGCCAGCCGACCTTTTTTGGGTCAAAGAAGAGAAACTTTCTTT. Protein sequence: CASRPFLGQRRETFF.

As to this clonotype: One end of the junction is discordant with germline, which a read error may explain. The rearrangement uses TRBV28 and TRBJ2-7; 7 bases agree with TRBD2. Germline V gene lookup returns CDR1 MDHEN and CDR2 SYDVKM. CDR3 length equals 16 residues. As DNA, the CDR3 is TGTGCCAGCAGTTTACATCTGCAGGGAGGGTCCTACGAGCAGTCCTTC. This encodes CASSLHLQGGSYEQSF. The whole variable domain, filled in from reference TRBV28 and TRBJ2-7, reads DVKVTQSSRYLVKRTGEKVFLECVQDMDHENMFWYRQDPGLGLRLIYFSYDVKMKEKGDIPEGYSVSREKKERFSLILESASTNQTSMYLCASSLHLQGGSYEQSFGPGTRLTVT.

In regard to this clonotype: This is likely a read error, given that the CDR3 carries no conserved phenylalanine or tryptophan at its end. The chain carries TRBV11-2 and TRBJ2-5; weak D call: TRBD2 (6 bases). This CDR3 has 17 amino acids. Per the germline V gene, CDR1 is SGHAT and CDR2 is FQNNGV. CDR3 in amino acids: CASSLALAEGTQETQYL. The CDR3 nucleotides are TGTGCCAGCAGTTTAGCGTTAGCGGAGGGTACTCAAGAGACCCAGTACTTA.

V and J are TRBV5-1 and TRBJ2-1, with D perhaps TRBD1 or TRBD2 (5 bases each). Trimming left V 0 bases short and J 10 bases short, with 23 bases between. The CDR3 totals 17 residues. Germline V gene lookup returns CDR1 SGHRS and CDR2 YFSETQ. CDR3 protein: CASSLACGSWGTREQFF. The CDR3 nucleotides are TGCGCCAGCAGCTTGGCATGTGGGAGCTGGGGCACAAGGGAGCAGTTCTTC. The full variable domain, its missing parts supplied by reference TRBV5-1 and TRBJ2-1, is KAGVTQTPRYLIKTRGQQVTLSCSPISGHRSVSWYQQTPGQGLQFLFEYFSETQRNKGNFPGRFSGRQFSNSRSEMNVSTLELGDSALYLCASSLACGSWGTREQFFGPGTRLTVL.

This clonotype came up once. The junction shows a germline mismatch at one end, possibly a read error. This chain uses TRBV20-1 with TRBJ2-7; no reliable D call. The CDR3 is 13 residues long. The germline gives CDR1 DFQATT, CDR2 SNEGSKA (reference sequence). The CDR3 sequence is CSHRPTSLDEEYF. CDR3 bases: TGCAGTCACCGTCCGACAAGTCTGGACGAGGAGTACTTC.

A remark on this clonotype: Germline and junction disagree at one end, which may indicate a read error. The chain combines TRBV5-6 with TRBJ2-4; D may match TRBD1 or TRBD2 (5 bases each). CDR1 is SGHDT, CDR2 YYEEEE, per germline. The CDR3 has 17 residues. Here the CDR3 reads CTSSTTGIGVVGNIQYF. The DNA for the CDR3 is TGTACCAGCAGCACTACCGGGATAGGGGTCGTTGGCAACATTCAGTACTTC.

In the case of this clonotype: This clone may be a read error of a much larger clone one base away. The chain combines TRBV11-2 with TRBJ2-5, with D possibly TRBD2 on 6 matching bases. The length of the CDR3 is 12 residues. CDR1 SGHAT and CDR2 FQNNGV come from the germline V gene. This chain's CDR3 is CASSLVRETQCF. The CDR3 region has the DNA TGTGCCAGCAGCTTAGTTCGGGAGACCCAGTGCTTC. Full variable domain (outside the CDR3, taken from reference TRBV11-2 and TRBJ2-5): EAGVAQSPRYKIIEKRQSVAFWCNPISGHATLYWYQQILGQGPKLLIQFQNNGVVDDSQLPKDRFSAERLKGVDSTLKIQPAKLEDSAVYLCASSLVRETQCFGPGTRLLVL.

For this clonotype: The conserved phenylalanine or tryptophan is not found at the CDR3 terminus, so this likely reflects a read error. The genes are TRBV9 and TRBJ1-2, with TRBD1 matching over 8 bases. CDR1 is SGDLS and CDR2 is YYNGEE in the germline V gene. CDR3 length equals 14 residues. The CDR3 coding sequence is TGTACCAGCAGCACCGCCCAGGGGGCGGGTGGCTACACCTCC. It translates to CTSSTAQGAGGYTS.

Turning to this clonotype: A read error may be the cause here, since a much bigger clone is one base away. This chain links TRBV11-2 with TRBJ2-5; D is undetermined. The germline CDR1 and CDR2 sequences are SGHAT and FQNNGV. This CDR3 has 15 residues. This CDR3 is CAISLDHTIVETQYF. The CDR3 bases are TGTGCCATCAGCTTAGATCACACAATTGTAGAGACCCAGTACTTC.

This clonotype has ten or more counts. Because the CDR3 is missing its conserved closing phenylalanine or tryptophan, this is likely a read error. The CDR3 DNA follows: TGCAGCGTTGAAGGGGGAAAAATTCAGTACTTA. Protein: CSVEGGKIQYL. The gene calls are TRBV29-1 and TRBJ2-4; no definite D call. Germline V gene sequence: CDR1 SQVTM, CDR2 ANQGSEA. This CDR3 is 11 amino acids long. V was trimmed by 1 base and J by 10 bases, leaving 8 bases between them.

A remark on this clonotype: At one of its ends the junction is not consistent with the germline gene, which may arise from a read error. CDR3: CAIRVTCVGSTYNGQFF. The CDR3 DNA follows: TGTGCCATCAGGGTGACTTGTGTGGGGTCCACCTACAATGGGCAGTTCTTC. J is TRBJ2-1 and V is TRBV10-3; D unresolved. Germline CDR1 and CDR2: ENHRY and SYGVKD. CDR3 size: 17 residues.

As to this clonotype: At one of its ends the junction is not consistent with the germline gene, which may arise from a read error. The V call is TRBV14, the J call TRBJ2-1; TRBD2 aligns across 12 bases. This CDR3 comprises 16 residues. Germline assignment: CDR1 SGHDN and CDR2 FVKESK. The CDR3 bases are TGTGCCAGCAGTCGACTAGCGGGAGAAGGGGGCAATGAGCAATTCTTC. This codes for CASSRLAGEGGNEQFF.

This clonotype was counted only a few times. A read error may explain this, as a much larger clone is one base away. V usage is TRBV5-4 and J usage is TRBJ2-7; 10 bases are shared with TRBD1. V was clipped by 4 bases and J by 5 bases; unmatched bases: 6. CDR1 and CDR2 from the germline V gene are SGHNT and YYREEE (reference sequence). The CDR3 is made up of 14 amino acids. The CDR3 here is CASSLGQGGHEQYF. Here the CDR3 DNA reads TGTGCCAGCAGCCTAGGACAGGGGGGACACGAGCAGTACTTC.

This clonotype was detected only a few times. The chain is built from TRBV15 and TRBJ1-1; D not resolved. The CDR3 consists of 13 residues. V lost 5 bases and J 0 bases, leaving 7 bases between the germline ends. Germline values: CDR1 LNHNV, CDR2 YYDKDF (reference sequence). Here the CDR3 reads CATSDGVNTEAFF. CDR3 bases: TGTGCCACCAGCGACGGAGTGAACACTGAAGCTTTCTTT.

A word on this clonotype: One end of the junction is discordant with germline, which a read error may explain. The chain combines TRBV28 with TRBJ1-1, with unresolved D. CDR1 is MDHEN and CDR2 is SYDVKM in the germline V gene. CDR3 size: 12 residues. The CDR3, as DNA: TGTGGCAGCTGTTTAACGATCGCTGAAGCTTTCTTT. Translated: CGSCLTIAEAFF.

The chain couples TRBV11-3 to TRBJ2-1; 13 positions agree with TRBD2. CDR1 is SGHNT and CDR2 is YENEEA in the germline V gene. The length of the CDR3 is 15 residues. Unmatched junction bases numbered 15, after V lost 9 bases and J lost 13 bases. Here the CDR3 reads CASSPGLAGVGDQFF. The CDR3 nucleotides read TGTGCCAGTAGCCCAGGACTAGCGGGAGTGGGTGATCAGTTCTTC.

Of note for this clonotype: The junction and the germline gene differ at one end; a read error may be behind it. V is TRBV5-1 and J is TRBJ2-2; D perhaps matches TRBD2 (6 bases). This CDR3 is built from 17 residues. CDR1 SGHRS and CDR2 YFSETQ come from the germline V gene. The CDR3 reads CASSLEDEGDSTGEPYF. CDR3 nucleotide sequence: TGCGCCAGCAGCTTGGAGGATGAAGGGGACTCAACCGGGGAGCCGTACTTT.

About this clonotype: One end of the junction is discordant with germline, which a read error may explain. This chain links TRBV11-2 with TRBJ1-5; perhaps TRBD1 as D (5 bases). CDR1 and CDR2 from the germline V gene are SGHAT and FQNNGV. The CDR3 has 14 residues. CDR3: CASRLNGANQAQHF. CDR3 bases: TGTGCCAGCCGCTTAAATGGGGCAAATCAGGCCCAGCATTTT. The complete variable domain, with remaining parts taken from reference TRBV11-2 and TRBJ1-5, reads EAGVAQSPRYKIIEKRQSVAFWCNPISGHATLYWYQQILGQGPKLLIQFQNNGVVDDSQLPKDRFSAERLKGVDSTLKIQPAKLEDSAVYLCASRLNGANQAQHFGDGTRLSIL.

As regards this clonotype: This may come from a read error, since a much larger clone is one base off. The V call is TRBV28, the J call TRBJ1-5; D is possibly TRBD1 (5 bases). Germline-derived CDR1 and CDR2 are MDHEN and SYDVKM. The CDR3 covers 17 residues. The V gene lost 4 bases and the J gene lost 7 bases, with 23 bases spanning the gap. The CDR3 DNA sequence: TGTGCCAGCAGTTCCAAAGGTGGGGCGCTAGCCGCGCAGCCCCAGCATTTT. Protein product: CASSSKGGALAAQPQHF.

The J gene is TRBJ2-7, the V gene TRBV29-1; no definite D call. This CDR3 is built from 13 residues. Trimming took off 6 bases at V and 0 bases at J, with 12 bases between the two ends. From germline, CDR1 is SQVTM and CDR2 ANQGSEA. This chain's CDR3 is CSVRRVTSYEQYF. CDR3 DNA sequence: TGCAGCGTCCGAAGGGTGACCTCCTACGAGCAGTACTTC.

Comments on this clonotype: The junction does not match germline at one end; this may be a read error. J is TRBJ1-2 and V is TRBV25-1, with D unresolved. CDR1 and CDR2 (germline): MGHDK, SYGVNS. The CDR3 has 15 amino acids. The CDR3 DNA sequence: TGTGCCAACAGTGAGTTGCACAATAGGCAGACCGGCTACACCTTC. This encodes CANSELHNRQTGYTF.

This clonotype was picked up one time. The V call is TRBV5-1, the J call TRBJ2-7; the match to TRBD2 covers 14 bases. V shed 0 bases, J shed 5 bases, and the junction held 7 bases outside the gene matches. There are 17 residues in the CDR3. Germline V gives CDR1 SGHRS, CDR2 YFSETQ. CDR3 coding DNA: TGCGCCAGCAGCTTGGACGGGACTAGCGGGAGTCGTAACGAGCAGTACTTC. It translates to CASSLDGTSGSRNEQYF.

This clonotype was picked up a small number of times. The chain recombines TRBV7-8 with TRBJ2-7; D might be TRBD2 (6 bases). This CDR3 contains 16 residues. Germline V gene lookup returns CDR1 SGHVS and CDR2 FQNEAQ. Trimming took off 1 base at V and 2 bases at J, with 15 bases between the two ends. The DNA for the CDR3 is TGTGCCAGCAGCTTAGTCGAGGGCGGGGCGACCTACGAGCAGTACTTC. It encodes CASSLVEGGATYEQYF.